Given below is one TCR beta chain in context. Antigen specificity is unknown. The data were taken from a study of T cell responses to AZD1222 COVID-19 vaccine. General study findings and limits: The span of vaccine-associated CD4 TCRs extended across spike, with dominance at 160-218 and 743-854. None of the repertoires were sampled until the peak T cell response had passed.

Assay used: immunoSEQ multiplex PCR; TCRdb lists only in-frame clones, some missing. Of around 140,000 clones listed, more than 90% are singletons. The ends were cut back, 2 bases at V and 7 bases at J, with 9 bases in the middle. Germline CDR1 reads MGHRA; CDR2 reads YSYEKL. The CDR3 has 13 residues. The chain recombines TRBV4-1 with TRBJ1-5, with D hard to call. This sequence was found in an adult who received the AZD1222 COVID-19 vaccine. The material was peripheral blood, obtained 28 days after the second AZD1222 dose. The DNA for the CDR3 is TGCGCCAGCAGCCAAATACACACCCAGCCCCAGCATTTT. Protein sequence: CASSQIHTQPQHF.